The rows below give T cell receptor beta chains drawn from one sample of a study of cytomegalovirus exposure and HLA in healthy donors. The method was immunoSEQ multiplex PCR; TCRdb's version includes in-frame clones alone and lacks a portion of them. This table holds 130,000 or so clones, about 90% found once. Sequencing was performed on PBMCs. Receptor source: a man between 25 and 39 years old in good health and CMV-seronegative. Both conserved end residues are trimmed from each CDR3. Some rows mark clone size as missing; the rest say once, few, many or name a class of expanded clone.

CDR3 protein: ASVKGAGYGYT
J gene: TRBJ1-2
clone size: NA
V gene: TRBV5-8

CDR3 protein: ASSYYPLGRGYGYT
J gene: TRBJ1-2
clone size: NA
V gene: TRBV6-5

CDR3 protein: ASSYGRVYEQY
J gene: TRBJ2-7
clone size: NA
V gene: TRBV6-5

CDR3 protein: ASGQRQGVAGNTIY
J gene: TRBJ1-3
clone size: NA
V gene: TRBV5-1

CDR3 protein: ASRLAGGITDTQY
J gene: TRBJ2-3
clone size: NA
V gene: TRBV6-5

CDR3 protein: ASSISGGIRETQY
J gene: TRBJ2-5
clone size: NA
V gene: TRBV5-1

CDR3 protein: ASGQGGTILSSYNEQF
J gene: TRBJ2-1
clone size: NA
V gene: TRBV5-4

CDR3 protein: ASSVELDTQY
J gene: TRBJ2-3
clone size: NA
V gene: TRBV9

CDR3 protein: ASSQDRQGMGETQY
J gene: TRBJ2-5
clone size: NA
V gene: TRBV4-2

CDR3 protein: ASSLGPGQGAVAF
J gene: TRBJ1-1
clone size: NA
V gene: TRBV11-3

CDR3 protein: ASSQYTGDSYNEQF
J gene: TRBJ2-1
clone size: NA
V gene: TRBV4-2

CDR3 protein: ATRRNTEAF
J gene: TRBJ1-1
clone size: NA
V gene: TRBV15

CDR3 protein: ASSYRESSYNEQF
J gene: TRBJ2-1
clone size: NA
V gene: TRBV6-5

CDR3 protein: ASSYPSGVTYNEQF
J gene: TRBJ2-1
clone size: NA
V gene: TRBV7-2

CDR3 protein: ASSLTGVTGELF
J gene: TRBJ2-2
clone size: NA
V gene: TRBV18

CDR3 protein: ASSASRTVQETQY
J gene: TRBJ2-5
clone size: NA
V gene: TRBV9

CDR3 protein: ASSLSGGGPSYEQY
J gene: TRBJ2-7
clone size: NA
V gene: TRBV13

CDR3 protein: ASSEVQASYEQY
J gene: TRBJ2-7
clone size: NA
V gene: TRBV6-1

CDR3 protein: ASSFSGMSSYEQY
J gene: TRBJ2-7
clone size: once
V gene: TRBV7-9

CDR3 protein: ASSYSTANTEAF
J gene: TRBJ1-1
clone size: once
V gene: TRBV6-5

CDR3 protein: ASSLHPGTVYEQY
J gene: TRBJ2-7
clone size: NA
V gene: TRBV5-1

CDR3 protein: ASRADRGSYGYT
J gene: TRBJ1-2
clone size: NA
V gene: TRBV6-5

CDR3 protein: ASRSQGSHEQY
J gene: TRBJ2-7
clone size: NA
V gene: TRBV4-1

CDR3 protein: ASSLLGTGFYNEQF
J gene: TRBJ2-1
clone size: NA
V gene: TRBV5-1

CDR3 protein: ASTFSWAGDYEQY
J gene: TRBJ2-7
clone size: NA
V gene: TRBV19

CDR3 protein: ASSLEVGTASYEQY
J gene: TRBJ2-7
clone size: NA
V gene: TRBV27

CDR3 protein: ASTEQGGLDGYT
J gene: TRBJ1-2
clone size: once
V gene: TRBV19

CDR3 protein: ASSQDWTAQETQY
J gene: TRBJ2-5
clone size: NA
V gene: TRBV4-2

CDR3 protein: ASSEGAGQPQH
J gene: TRBJ1-5
clone size: few
V gene: TRBV6-4

CDR3 protein: ASSLSNFNSPLH
J gene: TRBJ1-6
clone size: once
V gene: TRBV28

CDR3 protein: ASSLTGEGTEAF
J gene: TRBJ1-1
clone size: NA
V gene: TRBV5-1

CDR3 protein: ASSSSTGFDTEAF
J gene: TRBJ1-1
clone size: NA
V gene: TRBV7-6

CDR3 protein: ASSITVPYEQY
J gene: TRBJ2-7
clone size: NA
V gene: TRBV28